Listed below are T cell receptor beta chains from one sample, sequenced in a study of PD-1 blockade in mismatch repair-deficient tumors. This table comes from immunoSEQ multiplex PCR, and its TCRdb copy is limited to in-frame clones, with some not included. The repertoire has 20,000 to 25,000 clones, approximately 84% of them found once; the top ten carry about a sixth. The source was peripheral blood, collected 2 weeks after starting pembrolizumab. The receptors stem from an adult with mismatch repair-deficient cancer. Each CDR3 is given with its conserved first and last residue. D genes are given only for firm matches. The size entry is marked missing in some rows and otherwise reads once, few, many or a size class.

j_gene | abundance | d_gene | v_gene | CDR3aa | CDR3nt
TRBJ2-1 | - | - | TRBV5-4 | CASSLTLNEQFF | TGTGCCAGCAGCTTAACGTTGAATGAGCAGTTCTTC
TRBJ2-3 | - | TRBD2 | TRBV14 | CASSQDRSKTSVTDTQYF | TGTGCCAGCAGCCAAGACAGGTCGAAGACTAGCGTCACAGATACGCAGTATTTT
TRBJ2-3 | - | - | TRBV10-3 | CAITEGGADTQYF | TGTGCCATCACGGAGGGGGGGGCAGATACGCAGTATTTT
TRBJ2-7 | - | - | TRBV28 | CASRPSGTYEQYF | TGTGCCAGCAGACCCTCGGGGACCTACGAGCAGTACTTC
TRBJ2-5 | - | - | TRBV7-9 | CASSLQWMVRETQYF | TGTGCCAGCAGCCTACAGTGGATGGTCCGAGAGACCCAGTACTTC
TRBJ2-7 | - | - | TRBV5-6 | CASSRGAGPFYEQYF | TGTGCCAGCAGCCGCGGGGCGGGACCGTTCTACGAGCAGTACTTC
TRBJ2-5 | - | - | TRBV6-6 | CASSYPGYQETQYF | TGTGCCAGCAGTTACCCGGGGTACCAAGAGACCCAGTACTTC
TRBJ1-4 | - | - | TRBV7-9 | CASSLGTGTNEKLFF | TGTGCCAGCAGCTTAGGGACGGGTACTAATGAAAAACTGTTTTTT
TRBJ2-2 | - | - | TRBV5-1 | CASSYNRDTGELFF | TGCGCCAGCAGCTATAACCGGGACACCGGGGAGCTGTTTTTT
TRBJ2-3 | - | - | TRBV7-9 | CASSLEGATDTQYF | TGTGCCAGCAGCTTAGAGGGAGCGACAGATACGCAGTATTTT
TRBJ1-2 | - | TRBD1 | TRBV11-1 | CASSYRQGEDGYTF | TGTGCCAGCAGCTATAGACAGGGGGAAGATGGCTACACCTTC
TRBJ1-1 | - | - | TRBV6-5 | CASSYSEGNTEAFF | TGTGCCAGCAGTTACTCAGAGGGGAACACTGAAGCTTTCTTT
TRBJ1-1 | - | - | TRBV19 | CASSNMHRSGGNTEAFF | TGTGCCAGTAGTAACATGCACAGGTCCGGGGGGAACACTGAAGCTTTCTTT
TRBJ2-2 | - | - | TRBV21-1 | CASSSTSLAGGWGTGELFF | TGTGCCAGCAGCAGTACCTCACTAGCGGGAGGTTGGGGCACCGGGGAGCTGTTTTTT
TRBJ2-7 | - | TRBD1 | TRBV29-1 | CSVEWDRDYEQYF | TGCAGCGTTGAATGGGACAGGGACTACGAGCAGTACTTC
TRBJ2-5 | - | TRBD2 | TRBV2 | CASSALAGGETQYF | TGTGCCAGCAGTGCGCTAGCGGGTGGAGAGACCCAGTACTTC
TRBJ1-2 | - | TRBD1 | TRBV6-6 | CASSYQGAQYGYTF | TGTGCCAGCAGTTACCAGGGGGCTCAATATGGCTACACCTTC
TRBJ2-5 | - | - | TRBV21-1 | CASSKFGVAQSQETQYF | TGTGCCAGCAGCAAATTTGGGGTAGCGCAGAGCCAAGAGACCCAGTACTTC
TRBJ2-1 | - | TRBD2 | TRBV14 | CASSQVLAGGKQFF | TGTGCCAGCAGCCAAGTACTAGCGGGAGGTAAGCAGTTCTTC
TRBJ2-3 | - | - | TRBV19 | CASSNGAIWGTDTQYF | TGTGCCAGTAGTAACGGGGCAATTTGGGGCACAGATACGCAGTATTTT
TRBJ1-1 | medium-sized | - | TRBV21-1 | CASDGGQIEAFF | TGTGCCAGCGATGGAGGACAGATTGAAGCTTTCTTT
TRBJ2-2 | - | - | TRBV5-1 | CASSPNTGELFF | TGCGCCAGCAGCCCTAACACCGGGGAGCTGTTTTTT
TRBJ1-4 | - | TRBD1 | TRBV2 | CASRLDRVEKLFF | TGTGCCAGCAGATTGGACAGGGTTGAAAAACTGTTTTTT
TRBJ2-5 | - | TRBD2 | TRBV2 | CASSLRLAGDRETQYF | TGTGCCAGCAGTCTGAGGTTGGCGGGAGATAGGGAGACCCAGTACTTC
TRBJ2-7 | - | TRBD1 | TRBV10-2 | CASSGPGQGGSYEQYF | TGCGCCAGCAGTGGCCCGGGACAGGGGGGCTCCTACGAGCAGTACTTC
TRBJ2-1 | - | - | TRBV27 | CASSLWGPSSYNEQFF | TGTGCCAGCAGCCTATGGGGCCCCTCCTCCTACAATGAGCAGTTCTTC
TRBJ2-1 | - | TRBD2 | TRBV7-9 | CASSPGTSGSWIF | TGTGCCAGCAGCCCCGGGACTAGCGGGAGTTGGATCTTC
TRBJ2-6 | - | - | TRBV6-4 | CASSVDRRGVLTF | TGTGCCAGCAGTGTGGACCGGAGGGGCGTCCTGACTTTC
TRBJ2-3 | - | - | TRBV11-3 | CASSEGFTSTDTQYF | TGTGCCAGCAGCGAGGGGTTTACTAGCACAGATACGCAGTATTTT
TRBJ2-3 | - | - | TRBV6-1 | CASSGAVVGSDTQYF | TGTGCCAGCAGTGGGGCTGTTGTGGGTTCGGATACGCAGTATTTT
TRBJ2-1 | - | TRBD2 | TRBV18 | CASSPPRLAGGQEQFF | TGTGCCAGCTCACCACCACGGCTAGCGGGAGGACAGGAGCAGTTCTTC
TRBJ2-7 | - | TRBD1 | TRBV29-1 | CSVEGQDPYEQYF | TGCAGCGTTGAGGGACAGGATCCCTACGAGCAGTACTTC
TRBJ2-4 | - | TRBD2 | TRBV7-8 | CASSPGTSGGEGTKNIQYF | TGTGCCAGCAGCCCCGGGACTAGCGGGGGCGAGGGAACCAAAAACATTCAGTACTTC
TRBJ2-2 | large | TRBD2 | TRBV28 | CASSGTSDVDTGELFF | TGTGCCAGCAGTGGGACTAGCGACGTTGACACCGGGGAGCTGTTTTTT
TRBJ2-5 | - | - | TRBV4-1 | CASSYGGLLQETQYF | TGCGCCAGCAGCTACGGAGGGCTCCTACAAGAGACCCAGTACTTC
TRBJ2-1 | - | TRBD1 | TRBV7-6 | CASSTQQGGGNEQFF | TGTGCCAGCAGCACCCAACAGGGGGGAGGCAATGAGCAGTTCTTC
TRBJ2-5 | - | TRBD2 | TRBV29-1 | CSVEPPSSGRGVRETQYF | TGCAGCGTTGAACCTCCGTCTAGCGGGAGAGGGGTCAGGGAGACCCAGTACTTC
TRBJ2-1 | - | TRBD2 | TRBV9 | CASSPREGYNEQFF | TGTGCCAGCAGCCCCCGGGAGGGGTACAATGAGCAGTTCTTC
TRBJ1-5 | - | TRBD1 | TRBV19 | CASSGTGGNQPQHF | TGTGCCAGTAGCGGGACAGGGGGCAATCAGCCCCAGCATTTT
TRBJ2-5 | once | TRBD1 | TRBV7-8 | CASMGQSQETQYF | TGTGCCAGCATGGGACAGTCACAAGAGACCCAGTACTTC
TRBJ2-3 | few | - | TRBV5-8 | CASSIGRTSSDTQYF | TGTGCCAGCAGCATAGGTCGGACATCATCAGATACGCAGTATTTT